Each of the 2 T cell receptor beta chains below was sequenced from the same sample in a study of regulatory T cells in long-lasting Graves disease. The time point here: newly diagnosed GD, antithyroid drugs for less than 3 months. From PBMCs, RNA was extracted and then used to make the TCR library. CDR3 regions were amplified by Arm-PCR using iRepertoire HTBI primers to build TCR beta libraries. TCRdb redid the calling of the multiplex PCR reads with MiXCR, one entry per CDR3 protein. Of approximately 490,000 distinct CDR3 sequences in the sample, around 15% were seen once. The sample also formed part of further work on T cells in Graves' hyperthyroidism and ophthalmopathy.

Source: peripheral blood mononuclear cells (PBMCs), taken at new diagnosis, from a patient treated with antithyroid drugs. These receptors all stem from a man aged 35 to 55 with Graves disease.

This clonotype occurred a few times. The chain uses TRBV5-5 and TRBJ1-1, with D tentatively TRBD1 (5 bases). The CDR3 length is 13 residues. Germline V gene lookup returns CDR1 SGHKS and CDR2 YYEKEE (reference sequence). V was trimmed by 5 bases and J by 4 bases, leaving 12 bases between them. CDR3 loop: CASRPGTGTEAFF. The CDR3 nucleotides read TGTGCCAGCAGGCCGGGGACGGGCACTGAAGCTTTCTTT.

The chain links TRBV25-1 to TRBJ2-3; 14 bases align to TRBD2. There are 17 residues in the CDR3. The J segment lost 5 bases and the V segment lost 5 bases, leaving 9 bases of the junction unmatched. Germline V lookup: CDR1 MGHDK, CDR2 SYGVNS. CDR3: CASSTGTSGSRGDTQYF. DNA for the CDR3: TGTGCCAGCAGTACCGGGACTAGCGGGAGTAGGGGAGATACGCAGTATTTT.